This TCR beta chain was recorded in a study of T cell changes during pregnancy in multiple sclerosis. Clones were sequenced by immunoSEQ multiplex PCR, and TCRdb holds only the in-frame ones, with some missing. There are 65,000 to 75,000 clones in the sample; around 92% occur only once, and approximately 2.8% lies in the top ten. Germline V gene data show CDR1 as KGHSH and CDR2 as LQKENI. This CDR3 contains 15 residues. V gave up 5 bases and J gave up 1 base; unmatched junction bases: 5. The source was CD8+ T cells from peripheral blood mononuclear cells, collected in the third trimester of pregnancy. The TCR comes from a female donor in good health, enrolled as a control in a pregnancy study. This chain uses TRBV18 with TRBJ2-3; 8 bases agree with TRBD1. This CDR3 reads CASSFPQGGTDTQYF. DNA for the CDR3: TGTGCCAGCTCATTCCCACAGGGGGGCACAGATACGCAGTATTTT.